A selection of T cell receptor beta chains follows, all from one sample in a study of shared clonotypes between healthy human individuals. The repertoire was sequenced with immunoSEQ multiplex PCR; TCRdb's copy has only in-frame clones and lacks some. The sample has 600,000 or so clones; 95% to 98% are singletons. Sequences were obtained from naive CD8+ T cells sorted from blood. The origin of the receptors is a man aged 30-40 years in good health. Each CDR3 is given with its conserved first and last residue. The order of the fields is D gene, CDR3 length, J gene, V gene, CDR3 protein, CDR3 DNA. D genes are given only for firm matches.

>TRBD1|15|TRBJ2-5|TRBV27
CASSLVYGTEETQYF
TGTGCCAGCAGTTTGGTGTACGGGACAGAAGAGACCCAGTACTTC
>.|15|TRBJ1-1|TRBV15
CATSRDRGANTEAFF
TGTGCCACCAGCAGAGATAGGGGCGCGAACACTGAAGCTTTCTTT
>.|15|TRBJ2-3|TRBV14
CASRKSGPSTDTQYF
TGTGCCAGCAGGAAGTCCGGACCGAGCACAGATACGCAGTATTTT
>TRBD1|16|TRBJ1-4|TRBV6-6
CASSQGRTGEYEKLFF
TGTGCCAGCAGTCAAGGAAGGACAGGGGAGTATGAAAAACTGTTTTTT
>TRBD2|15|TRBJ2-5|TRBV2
CASSSRLAGEETQYF
TGTGCCAGCAGCAGCCGACTAGCGGGAGAAGAGACCCAGTACTTC
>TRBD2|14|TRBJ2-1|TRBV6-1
CASSGGGTYNEQFF
TGTGCCAGCAGTGGGGGGGGAACCTACAATGAGCAGTTCTTC
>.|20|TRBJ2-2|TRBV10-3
CAISGLGGPGLAENTGELFF
TGTGCCATCAGTGGTTTAGGGGGTCCTGGATTAGCGGAGAACACCGGGGAGCTGTTTTTT
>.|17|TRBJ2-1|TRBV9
CASSVANPGELYNEQFF
TGTGCCAGCAGCGTAGCTAATCCGGGAGAACTCTACAATGAGCAGTTCTTC
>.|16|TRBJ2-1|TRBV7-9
CASTKSTAVFSIGQFF
TGTGCCAGCACCAAAAGTACAGCTGTTTTCTCAATCGGGCAGTTCTTC
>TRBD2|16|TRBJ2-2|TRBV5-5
CASSKTSGRVTGELFF
TGTGCCAGCAGCAAAACTAGCGGGAGAGTCACCGGGGAGCTGTTTTTT
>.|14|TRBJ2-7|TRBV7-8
CASSLGYTRYEQYF
TGTGCCAGCAGCTTAGGATACACGCGCTACGAGCAGTACTTC
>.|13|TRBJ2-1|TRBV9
CAISVRGNNEQFF
TGTGCCATCAGCGTCCGGGGGAACAATGAGCAGTTCTTC
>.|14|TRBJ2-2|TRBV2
CASMGRVNTGELFF
TGTGCCAGCATGGGCAGGGTGAACACCGGGGAGCTGTTTTTT
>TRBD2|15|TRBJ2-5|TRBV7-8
CASSLAGLAVVTQYF
TGTGCCAGCAGCTTAGCGGGACTAGCGGTCGTGACCCAGTACTTC
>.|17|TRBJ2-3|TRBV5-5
CASSLERLATGIDTQYF
TGTGCCAGCAGCTTGGAGAGGTTGGCAACAGGCATAGATACGCAGTATTTT
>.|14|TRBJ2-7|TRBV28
CASSQRARPYEQYF
TGTGCCAGCAGCCAGCGGGCCAGACCCTACGAGCAGTACTTC